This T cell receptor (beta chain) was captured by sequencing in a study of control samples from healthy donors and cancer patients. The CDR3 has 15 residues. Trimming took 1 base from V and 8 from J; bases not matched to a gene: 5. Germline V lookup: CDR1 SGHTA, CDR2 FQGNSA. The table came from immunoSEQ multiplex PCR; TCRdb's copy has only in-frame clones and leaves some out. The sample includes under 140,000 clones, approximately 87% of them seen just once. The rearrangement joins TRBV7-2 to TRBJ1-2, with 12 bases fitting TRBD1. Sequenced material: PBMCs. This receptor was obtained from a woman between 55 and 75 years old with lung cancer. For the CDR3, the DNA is TGTGCCAGCAGCTTAGATGGGACAGGGGGCCTGGGCTACACCTTC. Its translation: CASSLDGTGGLGYTF. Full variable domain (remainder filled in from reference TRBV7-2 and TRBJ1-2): GAGVSQSPSNKVTEKGKDVELRCDPISGHTALYWYRQSLGQGLEFLIYFQGNSAPDKSGLPSDRFSAERTGGSVSTLTIQRTQQEDSAVYLCASSLDGTGGLGYTFGSGTRLTVV.